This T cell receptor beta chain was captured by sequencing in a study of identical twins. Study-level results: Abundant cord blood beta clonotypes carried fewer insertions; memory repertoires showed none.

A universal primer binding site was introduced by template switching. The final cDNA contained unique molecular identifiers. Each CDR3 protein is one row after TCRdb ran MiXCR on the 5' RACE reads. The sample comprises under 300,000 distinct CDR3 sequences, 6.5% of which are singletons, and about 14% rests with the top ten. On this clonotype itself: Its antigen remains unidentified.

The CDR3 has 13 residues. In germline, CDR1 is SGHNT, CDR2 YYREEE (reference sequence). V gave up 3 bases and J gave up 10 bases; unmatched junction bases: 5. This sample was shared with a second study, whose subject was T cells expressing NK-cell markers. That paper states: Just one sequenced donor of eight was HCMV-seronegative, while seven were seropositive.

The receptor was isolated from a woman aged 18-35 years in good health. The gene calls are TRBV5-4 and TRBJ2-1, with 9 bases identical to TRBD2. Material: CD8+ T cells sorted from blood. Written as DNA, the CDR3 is TGTGCCAGCAGCTACGGTCTAGCGGGAGAGCAGTTCTTC. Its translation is CASSYGLAGEQFF.